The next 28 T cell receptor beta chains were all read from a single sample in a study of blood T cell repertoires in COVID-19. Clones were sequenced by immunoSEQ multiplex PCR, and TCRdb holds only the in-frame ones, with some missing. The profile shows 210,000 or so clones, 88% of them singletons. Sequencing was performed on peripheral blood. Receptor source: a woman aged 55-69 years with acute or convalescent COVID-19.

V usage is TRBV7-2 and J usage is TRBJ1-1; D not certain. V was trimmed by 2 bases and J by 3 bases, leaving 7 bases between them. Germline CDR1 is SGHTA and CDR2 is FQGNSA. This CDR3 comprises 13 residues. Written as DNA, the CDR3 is TGTGCCAGCAGCTTAAGCCGATACACTGAAGCTTTCTTT. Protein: CASSLSRYTEAFF.

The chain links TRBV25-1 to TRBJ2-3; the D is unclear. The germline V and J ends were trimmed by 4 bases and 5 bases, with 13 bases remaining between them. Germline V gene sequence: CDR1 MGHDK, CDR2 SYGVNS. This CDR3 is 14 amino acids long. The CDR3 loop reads CASSASGMIDTQYF. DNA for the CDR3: TGTGCCAGCAGTGCTAGTGGCATGATAGATACGCAGTATTTT.

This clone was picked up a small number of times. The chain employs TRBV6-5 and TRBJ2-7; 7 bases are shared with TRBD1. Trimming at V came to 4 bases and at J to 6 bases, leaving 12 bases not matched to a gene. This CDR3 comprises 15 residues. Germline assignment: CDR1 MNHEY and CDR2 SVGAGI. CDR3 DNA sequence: TGTGCCAGCAGTTTGGGCGACAGGGTCATAAGCGAGCAGTACTTC. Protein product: CASSLGDRVISEQYF.

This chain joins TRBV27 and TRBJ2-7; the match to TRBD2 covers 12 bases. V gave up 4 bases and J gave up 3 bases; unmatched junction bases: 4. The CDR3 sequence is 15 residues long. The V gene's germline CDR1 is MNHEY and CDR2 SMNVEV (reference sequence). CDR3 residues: CASSSGTSGLYEQYF. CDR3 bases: TGTGCCAGCAGTTCCGGGACTAGCGGGCTCTACGAGCAGTACTTC.

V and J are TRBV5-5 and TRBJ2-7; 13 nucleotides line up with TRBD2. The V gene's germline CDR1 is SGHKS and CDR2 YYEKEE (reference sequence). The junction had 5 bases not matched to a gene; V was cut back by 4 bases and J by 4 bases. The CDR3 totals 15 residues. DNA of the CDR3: TGTGCCAGCAGCGGAAGGACTAGCGGGAGTTACGAGCAGTACTTC. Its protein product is CASSGRTSGSYEQYF.

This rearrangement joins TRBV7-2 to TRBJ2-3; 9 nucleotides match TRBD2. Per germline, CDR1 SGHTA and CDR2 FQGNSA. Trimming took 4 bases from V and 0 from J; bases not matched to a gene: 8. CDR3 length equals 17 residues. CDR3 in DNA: TGTGCCAGCAGCTCGGCTAGCGGGACAATTAGCACAGATACGCAGTATTTT. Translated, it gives CASSSASGTISTDTQYF.

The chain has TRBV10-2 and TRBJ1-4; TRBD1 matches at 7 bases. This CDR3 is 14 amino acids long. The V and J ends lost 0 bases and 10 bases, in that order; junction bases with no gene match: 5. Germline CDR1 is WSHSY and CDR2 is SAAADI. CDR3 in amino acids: CASSESRQGGKLFF. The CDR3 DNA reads TGCGCCAGCAGTGAGTCGAGACAGGGCGGAAAACTGTTTTTT.

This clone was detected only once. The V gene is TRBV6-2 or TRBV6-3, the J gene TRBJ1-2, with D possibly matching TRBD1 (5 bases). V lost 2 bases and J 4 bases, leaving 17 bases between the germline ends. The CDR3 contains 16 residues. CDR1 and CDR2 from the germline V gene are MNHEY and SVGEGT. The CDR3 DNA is TGTGCCAGCAGTTACCCGGGGGGTCCCGGCGGCTATGGCTACACCTTC. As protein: CASSYPGGPGGYGYTF.

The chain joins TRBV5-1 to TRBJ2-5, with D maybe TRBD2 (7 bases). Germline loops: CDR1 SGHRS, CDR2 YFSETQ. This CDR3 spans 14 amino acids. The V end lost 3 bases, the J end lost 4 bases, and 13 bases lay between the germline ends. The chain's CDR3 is CASSYIGGGETQYF. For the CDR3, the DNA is TGCGCCAGCAGCTACATAGGGGGGGGAGAGACCCAGTACTTC.

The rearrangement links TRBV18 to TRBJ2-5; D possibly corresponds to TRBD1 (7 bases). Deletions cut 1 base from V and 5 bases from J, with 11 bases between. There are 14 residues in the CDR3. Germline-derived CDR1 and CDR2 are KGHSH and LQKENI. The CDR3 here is CASSPRGGGETQYF. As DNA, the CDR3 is TGTGCCAGCTCACCACGAGGAGGGGGCGAGACCCAGTACTTC.

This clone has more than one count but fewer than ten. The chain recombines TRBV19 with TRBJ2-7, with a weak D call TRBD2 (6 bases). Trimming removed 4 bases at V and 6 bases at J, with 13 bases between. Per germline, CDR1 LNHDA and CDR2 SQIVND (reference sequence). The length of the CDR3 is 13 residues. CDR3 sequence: CASSNSGKGEQYF. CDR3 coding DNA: TGTGCCAGTAGTAATAGCGGCAAGGGCGAGCAGTACTTC. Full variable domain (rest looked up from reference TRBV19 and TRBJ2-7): DGGITQSPKYLFRKEGQNVTLSCEQNLNHDAMYWYRQDPGQGLRLIYYSQIVNDFQKGDIAEGYSVSREKKESFPLTVTSAQKNPTAFYLCASSNSGKGEQYFGPGTRLTVT.

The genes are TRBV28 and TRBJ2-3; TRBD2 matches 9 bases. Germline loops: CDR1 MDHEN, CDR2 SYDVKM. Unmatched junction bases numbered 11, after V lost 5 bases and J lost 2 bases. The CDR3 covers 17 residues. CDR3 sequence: CASSPYGSGRSTDTQYF. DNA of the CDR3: TGTGCCAGCAGTCCCTATGGGAGCGGGAGGTCCACAGATACGCAGTATTTT.

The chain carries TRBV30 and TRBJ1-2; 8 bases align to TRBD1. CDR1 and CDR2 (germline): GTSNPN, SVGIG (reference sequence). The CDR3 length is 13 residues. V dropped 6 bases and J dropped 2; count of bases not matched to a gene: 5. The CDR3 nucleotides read TGTGCCTGCCGGGGACAGGCGAACTATGGCTACACCTTC. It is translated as CACRGQANYGYTF.

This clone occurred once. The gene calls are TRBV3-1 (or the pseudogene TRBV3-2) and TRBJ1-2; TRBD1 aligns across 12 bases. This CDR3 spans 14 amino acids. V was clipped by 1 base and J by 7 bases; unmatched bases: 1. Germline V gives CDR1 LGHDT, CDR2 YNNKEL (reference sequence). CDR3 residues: CASSQGDRGLGYTF. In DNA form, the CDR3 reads TGTGCCAGCAGCCAAGGGGACAGGGGGCTTGGCTACACCTTC.

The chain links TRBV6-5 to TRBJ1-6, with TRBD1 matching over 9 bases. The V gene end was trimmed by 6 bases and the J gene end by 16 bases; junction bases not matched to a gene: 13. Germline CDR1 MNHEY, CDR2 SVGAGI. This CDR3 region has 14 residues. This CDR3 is CASRAQGAPSNLHF. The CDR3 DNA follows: TGTGCCAGCAGAGCACAGGGGGCCCCATCAAATCTCCACTTT.

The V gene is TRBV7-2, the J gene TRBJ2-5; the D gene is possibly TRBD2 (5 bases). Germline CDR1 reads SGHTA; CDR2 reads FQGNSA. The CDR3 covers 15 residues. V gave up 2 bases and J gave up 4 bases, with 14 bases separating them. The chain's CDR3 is CASSLTLVGRETQYF. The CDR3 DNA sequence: TGTGCCAGCAGCTTAACACTAGTGGGCCGAGAGACCCAGTACTTC.

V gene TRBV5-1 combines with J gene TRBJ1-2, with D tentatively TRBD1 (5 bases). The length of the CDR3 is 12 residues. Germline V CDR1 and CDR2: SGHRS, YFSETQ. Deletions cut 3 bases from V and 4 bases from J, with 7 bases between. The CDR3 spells CASSSDSYGYTF. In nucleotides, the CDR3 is TGCGCCAGCAGCTCAGACAGCTATGGCTACACCTTC.

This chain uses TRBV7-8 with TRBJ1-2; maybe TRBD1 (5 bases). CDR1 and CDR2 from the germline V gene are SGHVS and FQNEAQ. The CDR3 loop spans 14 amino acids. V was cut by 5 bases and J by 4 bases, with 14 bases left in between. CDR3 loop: CASSGSPGFYGYTF. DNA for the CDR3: TGTGCCAGCAGCGGTAGCCCAGGGTTCTATGGCTACACCTTC.

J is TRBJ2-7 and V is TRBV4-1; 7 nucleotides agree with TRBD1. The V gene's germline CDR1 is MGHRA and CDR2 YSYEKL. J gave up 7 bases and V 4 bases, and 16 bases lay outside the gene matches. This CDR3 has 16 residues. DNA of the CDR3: TGCGCCAGCAGCCTCTACGAGGGGGCCGTCTGGGGTGAGCAGTACTTC. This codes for CASSLYEGAVWGEQYF.

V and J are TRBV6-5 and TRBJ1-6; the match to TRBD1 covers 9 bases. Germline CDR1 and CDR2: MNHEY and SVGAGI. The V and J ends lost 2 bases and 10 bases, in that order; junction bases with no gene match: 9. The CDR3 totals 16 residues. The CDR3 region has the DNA TGTGCCAGCAGTTACACTGGGACAGGGAGTGGGTCACCCCTCCACTTT. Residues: CASSYTGTGSGSPLHF.

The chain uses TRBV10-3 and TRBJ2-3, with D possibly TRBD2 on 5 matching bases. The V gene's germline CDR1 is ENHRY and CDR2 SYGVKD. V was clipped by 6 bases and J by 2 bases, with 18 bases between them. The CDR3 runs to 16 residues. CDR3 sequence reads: CAISLDGVALTDTQYF. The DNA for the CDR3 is TGTGCCATCAGCTTGGACGGGGTGGCCCTCACAGATACGCAGTATTTT.

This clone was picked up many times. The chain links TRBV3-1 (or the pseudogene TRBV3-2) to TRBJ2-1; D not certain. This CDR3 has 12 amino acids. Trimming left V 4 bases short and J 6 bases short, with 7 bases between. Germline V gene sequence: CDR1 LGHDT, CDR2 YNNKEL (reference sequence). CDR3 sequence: CASSRLVNEQFF. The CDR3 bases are TGTGCCAGCAGCCGACTGGTCAATGAGCAGTTCTTC.

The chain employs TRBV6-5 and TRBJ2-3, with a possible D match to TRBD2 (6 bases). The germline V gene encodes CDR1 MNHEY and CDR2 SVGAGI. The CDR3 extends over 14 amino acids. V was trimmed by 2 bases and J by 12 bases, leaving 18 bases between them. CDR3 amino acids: CASSYDSLATSQYF. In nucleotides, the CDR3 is TGTGCCAGCAGTTACGACTCACTAGCAACCTCCCAGTATTTT.

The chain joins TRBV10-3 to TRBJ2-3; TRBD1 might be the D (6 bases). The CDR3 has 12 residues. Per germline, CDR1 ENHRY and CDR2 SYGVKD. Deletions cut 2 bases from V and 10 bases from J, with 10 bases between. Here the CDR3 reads CAISEDQGSQYF. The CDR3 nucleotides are TGTGCCATCAGTGAGGACCAGGGGTCGCAGTATTTT.

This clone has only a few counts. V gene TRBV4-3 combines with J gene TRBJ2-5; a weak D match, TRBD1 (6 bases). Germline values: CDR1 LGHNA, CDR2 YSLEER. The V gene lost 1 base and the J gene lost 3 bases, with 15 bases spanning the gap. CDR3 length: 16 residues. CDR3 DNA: TGCGCCAGCAGCCAAGGGGCAGGGGTCTCAGAAGAGACCCAGTACTTC. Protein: CASSQGAGVSEETQYF.

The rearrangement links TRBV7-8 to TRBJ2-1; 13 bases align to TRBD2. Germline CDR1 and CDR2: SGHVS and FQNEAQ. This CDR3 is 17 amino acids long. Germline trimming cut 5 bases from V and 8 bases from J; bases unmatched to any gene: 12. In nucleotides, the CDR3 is TGTGCCAGCAGCCCAGGGACTAGCGGGGTCAAGGGGCATGAGCAGTTCTTC. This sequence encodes CASSPGTSGVKGHEQFF.

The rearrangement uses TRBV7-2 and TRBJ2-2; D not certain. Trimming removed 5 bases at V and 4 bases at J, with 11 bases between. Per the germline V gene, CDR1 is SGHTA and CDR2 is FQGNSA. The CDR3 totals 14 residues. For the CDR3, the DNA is TGTGCCAGCAGCCCTCACGGCGGCACCGGGGAGCTGTTTTTT. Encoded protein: CASSPHGGTGELFF.

CDR3 in DNA: TGTGCCAGCAGTTACCCGGGACAGGCTATTTACGAGCAGTACTTC. Translation: CASSYPGQAIYEQYF. The chain joins TRBV6-2 or TRBV6-3 to TRBJ2-7, with TRBD1 matching 8 bases. This CDR3 has 15 residues. Per germline, CDR1 MNHEY and CDR2 SVGEGT. The trim removed 2 bases at V and 4 bases at J, leaving 7 bases unmatched.